The 27 T cell receptor beta chains below were found in one sample sequenced in a study of beta chain features in type 1 diabetes (dated by TCRdb to the late 2010s). The protocol used for the library was the immunoSEQ multiplex PCR assay. The High Capacity cDNA Reverse Transcription Kit was used to reverse transcribe all of the isolated RNA, meaning that expressed TCRB transcripts were what got sequenced. TCRdb retrieved this table from immuneACCESS and kept in-frame rearrangements only. Not all clones are present; in checked studies, unresolved V genes account for under half, and no reason is known for the remainder. For this sample the table gives about 620,000 clones, of which roughly 16% were detected only once. The ten largest clones represent under 0.095% of the sample. Specimen: naive CD4+ T cells from blood. The cell subset or site label on this specimen signifies: true naive CD4+ T cells. These TCRs come from a man between 18 and 29 years old in good health.

The chain carries TRBV18 and TRBJ2-3; no firm D call. The germline gives CDR1 KGHSH, CDR2 LQKENI. V was cut by 6 bases and J by 0 bases, with 19 bases left in between. CDR3 length equals 17 residues. DNA for the CDR3: TGTGCCAGCTCCCCAAGGGTAGCCAACCCTAGCACAGATACGCAGTATTTT. This sequence encodes CASSPRVANPSTDTQYF.

This clone has just a few counts. V usage is TRBV28 and J usage is TRBJ2-2, with 7 bases that match TRBD2. The trim removed 5 bases at V and 1 base at J, leaving 7 bases unmatched. This CDR3 contains 16 residues. CDR1 MDHEN and CDR2 SYDVKM come from the germline V gene. CDR3 protein: CASSVMLAVNTGELFF. The CDR3 DNA reads TGTGCCAGCAGTGTCATGCTAGCGGTGAACACCGGGGAGCTGTTTTTT.

The chain recombines TRBV5-1 with TRBJ2-3; weak D call: TRBD2 (5 bases). V lost 2 bases to trimming and J lost 1 base, with 14 bases between them. Looked up from germline, CDR1 is SGHRS and CDR2 is YFSETQ. The CDR3 has 16 amino acids. The CDR3 nucleotides read TGCGCCAGCAGCTTACAGCGGACTGGGGGCACAGATACGCAGTATTTT. This gives the protein CASSLQRTGGTDTQYF.

V gene TRBV6-5 combines with J gene TRBJ1-2; the match to TRBD1 covers 8 bases. The V gene's germline CDR1 is MNHEY and CDR2 SVGAGI. Trimming at V came to 6 bases and at J to 6 bases, leaving 6 bases not matched to a gene. The CDR3 loop spans 13 amino acids. CDR3 residues: CASRATGVNGYTF. In nucleotides, the CDR3 is TGTGCCAGCAGGGCGACAGGGGTAAATGGCTACACCTTC.

This sequence joins TRBV5-1 and TRBJ2-7, with 14 bases lining up with TRBD2. The germline V gene encodes CDR1 SGHRS and CDR2 YFSETQ. This CDR3 contains 16 residues. After removal of 4 bases from V and 5 bases from J, the junction contained 8 bases not matched to a gene. The CDR3 is CASSIPTGLAGDEQYF. CDR3 nucleotide sequence: TGCGCCAGCAGCATCCCAACGGGACTAGCGGGAGACGAGCAGTACTTC.

This chain connects TRBV15 to TRBJ1-1, with D possibly being TRBD1 (5 bases). Trimming took off 4 bases at V and 4 bases at J, with 16 bases between the two ends. Germline V gene data show CDR1 as LNHNV and CDR2 as YYDKDF (reference sequence). The CDR3 has 15 residues. CDR3: CATSNQGYWVTEAFF. Written as DNA, the CDR3 is TGTGCCACCAGCAACCAGGGTTATTGGGTCACTGAAGCTTTCTTT.

V gene TRBV15 combines with J gene TRBJ1-5, with 7 positions matching TRBD1. This CDR3 has 17 residues. V lost 2 bases, J lost 0 bases, and 7 bases stayed unmatched. Germline V lookup: CDR1 LNHNV, CDR2 YYDKDF (reference sequence). CDR3 nucleotide sequence: TGTGCCACCAGCAGAAAAGACAGGGAGGGTAGCAATCAGCCCCAGCATTTT. It encodes CATSRKDREGSNQPQHF.

DNA of the CDR3: TGTGCCACCAGCAGAGATCTAGGAGGTTATGGCTACACCTTC. Amino acids: CATSRDLGGYGYTF. V is TRBV15 and J is TRBJ1-2; D is unresolved. CDR3 length equals 14 residues. Germline-derived CDR1 and CDR2 are LNHNV and YYDKDF (reference sequence). Trimming stripped 0 bases from V and 5 bases from J, with 10 bases between.

In this sample, this clone turned up a few times. The chain couples TRBV7-2 to TRBJ2-1; D gene ambiguous. V dropped 5 bases and J dropped 7 bases, with 9 bases sitting between them. The CDR3 is 12 residues long. Germline-derived CDR1 and CDR2 are SGHTA and FQGNSA. CDR3 coding DNA: TGTGCCAGCAGCGTACAGAAAAATGAGCAGTTCTTC. Translated, it gives CASSVQKNEQFF.

This chain joins TRBV9 and TRBJ2-3; 9 bases map to TRBD1. V shed 3 bases and J 2 bases; nucleotides not matched to a gene: 10. Germline V gene data show CDR1 as SGDLS and CDR2 as YYNGEE. The CDR3 totals 17 residues. CDR3 protein: CASSDLGGDRATDTQYF. The CDR3 DNA sequence: TGTGCCAGCAGCGACCTGGGAGGGGACAGGGCCACAGATACGCAGTATTTT.

The rearrangement links TRBV5-1 to TRBJ2-1, with D unresolved. In germline, CDR1 is SGHRS, CDR2 YFSETQ. Trimming removed 1 base at V and 5 bases at J, with 10 bases between. The CDR3 is made up of 14 amino acids. CDR3 protein: CASSLNVLNNEQFF. The CDR3 DNA is TGCGCCAGCAGCTTGAATGTTTTGAACAATGAGCAGTTCTTC.

This clone showed up just a few times. The CDR3 nucleotides are TGCGCCAGCAGCCGCGGACTAGCGAAAAGCTCCTACAATGAGCAGTTCTTC. Translating gives CASSRGLAKSSYNEQFF. The chain uses TRBV4-1 and TRBJ2-1; 9 bases agree with TRBD2. Germline trimming cut 4 bases from V and 0 bases from J; bases unmatched to any gene: 7. In germline, CDR1 is MGHRA, CDR2 YSYEKL. This CDR3 has 17 residues.

In its sample, this clone was seen a few times. This rearrangement joins TRBV25-1 to TRBJ1-2, with 7 positions matching TRBD1. The CDR3 extends over 15 amino acids. V lost 5 bases and J lost 2; bases outside the gene matches: 8. The V gene's germline CDR1 is MGHDK and CDR2 SYGVNS. CDR3 DNA: TGTGCCAGCAGTACCCGCGGACAGGTCAACTATGGCTACACCTTC. It encodes CASSTRGQVNYGYTF.

This clone has a handful of counts. V gene TRBV18 combines with J gene TRBJ2-1; TRBD2 matches 13 bases. J was trimmed by 7 bases and V by 3 bases; bases with no gene match: 9. The CDR3 totals 17 residues. CDR1 KGHSH and CDR2 LQKENI come from the germline V gene. The CDR3 loop is CASSPPTSGRDSNEQFF. CDR3 nucleotides: TGTGCCAGCTCACCTCCCACTAGCGGGAGGGATAGTAATGAGCAGTTCTTC.

This clone was observed a handful of times. The chain recombines TRBV18 with TRBJ1-1, with D tentatively TRBD1 (5 bases). Trimming removed 6 bases at V and 5 bases at J, with 25 bases between. The CDR3 spans 17 residues. CDR1 KGHSH and CDR2 LQKENI come from the germline V gene. In DNA form, the CDR3 reads TGTGCCAGCTCGAGGTCGACCTATAGGGGTGTAGATACTGAAGCTTTCTTT. Its translation: CASSRSTYRGVDTEAFF.

The genes are TRBV7-2 and TRBJ2-5, with D hard to call. The V end lost 1 base, the J end lost 5 bases, and 11 bases lay between the germline ends. The CDR3 contains 14 residues. CDR1 and CDR2 (germline): SGHTA, FQGNSA. For the CDR3, the DNA is TGTGCCAGCAGCTTAGTCAGACACATGGAGACCCAGTACTTC. Its protein is CASSLVRHMETQYF. The variable domain in full, with the rest retrieved from reference TRBV7-2 and TRBJ2-5, is GAGVSQSPSNKVTEKGKDVELRCDPISGHTALYWYRQSLGQGLEFLIYFQGNSAPDKSGLPSDRFSAERTGGSVSTLTIQRTQQEDSAVYLCASSLVRHMETQYFGPGTRLLVL.

J is TRBJ2-1 and V is TRBV4-3, with a possible D match to TRBD2 (7 bases). Germline V gives CDR1 LGHNA, CDR2 YSLEER. Trimming shortened V by 4 bases and J by 6 bases, and 10 bases separated the two germline ends. This CDR3 comprises 13 residues. The CDR3 here is CASSRGGGNEQFF. In DNA, the CDR3 is TGCGCCAGCAGCCGAGGGGGGGGCAATGAGCAGTTCTTC.

This clone has only a few counts. J is TRBJ1-2 and V is TRBV7-8; D is ambiguous. This CDR3 has 13 amino acids. V lost 10 bases and J lost 3, with 15 bases in between. Germline values: CDR1 SGHVS, CDR2 FQNEAQ. The CDR3 sequence is CANPGPGDYGYTF. In nucleotides, the CDR3 is TGTGCCAACCCGGGCCCGGGTGACTATGGCTACACCTTC.

This chain joins TRBV1 and TRBJ2-1. TRBV1 is a known pseudogene. The CDR3 totals 18 residues. The chain's CDR3 is CTSSQDQEGVKDYNEQFF. CDR3 in DNA: TGCACCAGCAGCCAAGATCAGGAGGGGGTGAAAGACTACAATGAGCAGTTCTTC.

V usage is TRBV7-2 and J usage is TRBJ2-7, with D unclear. CDR3 length equals 15 residues. V was clipped by 5 bases and J by 0 bases, with 14 bases between them. Looked up from germline, CDR1 is SGHTA and CDR2 is FQGNSA. Here the CDR3 reads CASSVSVVPSYEQYF. CDR3 in DNA: TGTGCCAGCAGCGTTTCGGTTGTCCCCTCCTACGAGCAGTACTTC.

This clone was observed a handful of times. The chain links TRBV28 to TRBJ1-6; TRBD1 might be the D (5 bases). CDR3 size: 14 residues. V gave up 6 bases and J gave up 6 bases, with 12 bases separating them. Germline values: CDR1 MDHEN, CDR2 SYDVKM. CDR3 coding DNA: TGTGCCAGCAGGACCGGGACCTCTAATTCACCCCTCCACTTT. Its translation is CASRTGTSNSPLHF.

The gene calls are TRBV7-2 and TRBJ1-2, with D possibly being TRBD1 (6 bases). Germline CDR1 is SGHTA and CDR2 is FQGNSA. The CDR3 consists of 16 residues. Trimming removed 0 bases at V and 4 bases at J, with 15 bases between. The CDR3 DNA is TGTGCCAGCAGCTTAGCGCTACAGGGCAGGGGCTATGGCTACACCTTC. Protein sequence: CASSLALQGRGYGYTF.

J is TRBJ2-2 and V is TRBV2, with a weak D call TRBD2 (6 bases). This CDR3 is 13 amino acids long. The germline CDR1 and CDR2 sequences are SNHLY and FYNNEI. V gave up 4 bases and J gave up 14 bases, with 17 bases separating them. The CDR3 DNA is TGTGCCAGCAGTGCCAATCGGGGGACCCCCCTGTTTTTT. It yields the protein CASSANRGTPLFF.

The chain has TRBV9 and TRBJ2-1; the D gene is possibly TRBD1 (5 bases). Trimming removed 0 bases at V and 9 bases at J, with 16 bases between. The CDR3 is 15 amino acids. Looked up from germline, CDR1 is SGDLS and CDR2 is YYNGEE. The CDR3 nucleotides read TGTGCCAGCAGCGTAGCCCCGGAGACAGTTAGTGAGCAGTTCTTC. Its translation: CASSVAPETVSEQFF.

The gene calls are TRBV7-2 and TRBJ2-1; weak D call: TRBD2 (6 bases). Trimming removed 5 bases at V and 6 bases at J, with 17 bases between. This CDR3 contains 15 residues. Germline V gene lookup returns CDR1 SGHTA and CDR2 FQGNSA. CDR3 region: CASSRESLTPNEQFF. CDR3 nucleotide sequence: TGTGCCAGCAGCCGGGAGTCCCTTACTCCCAATGAGCAGTTCTTC.

V gene TRBV7-3 combines with J gene TRBJ2-5; weak D call: TRBD2 (5 bases). V gave up 5 bases and J gave up 5 bases, with 18 bases separating them. The CDR3 runs to 15 residues. The germline V gene encodes CDR1 SGHTA and CDR2 FQGTGA. The DNA for the CDR3 is TGTGCCAGCAGCCCCCCCGGAGGATCGTCGGAGACCCAGTACTTC. It translates to CASSPPGGSSETQYF. Combining the CDR3 with reference TRBV7-3 and TRBJ2-5 gives the whole variable domain GAGVSQTPSNKVTEKGKYVELRCDPISGHTALYWYRQSLGQGPEFLIYFQGTGAADDSGLPNDRFFAVRPEGSVSTLKIQRTERGDSAVYLCASSPPGGSSETQYFGPGTRLLVL.

This clone has only a few counts. The chain combines TRBV27 with TRBJ1-6; the match to TRBD1 covers 10 bases. The germline CDR1 and CDR2 sequences are MNHEY and SMNVEV (reference sequence). The CDR3 runs to 16 residues. The junction had 6 bases not matched to a gene; V was cut back by 3 bases and J by 7 bases. In nucleotides, the CDR3 is TGTGCCAGCAGTTTGCAGACAGGGGGCGTCAATTCACCCCTCCACTTT. Amino acids: CASSLQTGGVNSPLHF.